These 21 T cell receptor beta chains share one sample of origin, sequenced in a study of cytomegalovirus exposure and HLA in healthy donors. Researchers ran the PCR with 60 Vbeta and 13 Jbeta primers. Sequencing used immunoSEQ multiplex PCR; TCRdb keeps in-frame clones, though not all of them. The sample consists of roughly 190,000 clones, more than 80% of them appearing once. Source material: PBMCs. The origin of the receptors is a woman between 50 and 59 years old in good health and CMV-seropositive.

This clone has just a few counts. The genes are TRBV10-3 and TRBJ2-7; TRBD1 matches at 9 bases. The V gene end was trimmed by 4 bases and the J gene end by 4 bases; junction bases not matched to a gene: 2. Germline V gene lookup returns CDR1 ENHRY and CDR2 SYGVKD. The CDR3 extends over 13 amino acids. In DNA form, the CDR3 reads TGTGCCATCAGTGTACAGGGGGCTTACGAGCAGTACTTC. The encoded protein is CAISVQGAYEQYF.

V and J are TRBV9 and TRBJ1-4; 7 bases are a match to TRBD1. The V gene's germline CDR1 is SGDLS and CDR2 YYNGEE. Unmatched junction bases numbered 13, after V lost 8 bases and J lost 12 bases. The CDR3 loop spans 13 amino acids. In DNA form, the CDR3 reads TGTGCCAGACACAAGGACAGGAGAGGCGAACTGTTTTTT. As protein: CARHKDRRGELFF.

This clone was observed once. This rearrangement joins TRBV19 to TRBJ2-1, with 10 bases fitting TRBD2. With V trimmed by 3 bases and J by 5 bases, 4 bases remained unmatched. The germline gives CDR1 LNHDA, CDR2 SQIVND (reference sequence). This CDR3 comprises 15 residues. This CDR3 is CASSILTSGHNEQFF. The CDR3 nucleotides read TGTGCCAGTAGTATCTTGACTAGCGGGCACAATGAGCAGTTCTTC.

V gene TRBV11-2 combines with J gene TRBJ1-1; 7 nucleotides line up with TRBD1. V was pared by 5 bases and J by 2 bases, with 8 bases of the junction left unmatched. CDR1 and CDR2 from the germline V gene are SGHAT and FQNNGV. The CDR3 is made up of 15 amino acids. In nucleotides, the CDR3 is TGTGCCAGCAGCCCGACAGGGCCCGGTAACACTGAAGCTTTCTTT. It is translated as CASSPTGPGNTEAFF.

This clone was seen more than once but under ten times. The V and J genes are TRBV6-6 and TRBJ1-2, with D tentatively TRBD1 (5 bases). Germline CDR1 reads MNHNY; CDR2 reads SVGAGI (reference sequence). The CDR3 length is 14 residues. V was trimmed by 0 bases and J by 2 bases, leaving 7 bases between them. CDR3: CASSYSGGNYGYTF. The DNA for the CDR3 is TGTGCCAGCAGTTACTCTGGGGGGAACTATGGCTACACCTTC.

The rearrangement uses TRBV28 and TRBJ2-7; 9 bases match TRBD1. This CDR3 region has 15 residues. From germline, CDR1 is MDHEN and CDR2 SYDVKM. V shed 4 bases and J 6 bases; nucleotides not matched to a gene: 10. This chain's CDR3 is CASSSTGQGGGEQYF. The CDR3 DNA follows: TGTGCCAGCAGTTCCACGGGACAGGGAGGTGGCGAGCAGTACTTC.

This chain joins TRBV2 and TRBJ2-2; TRBD2 matches 11 bases. The germline V gene encodes CDR1 SNHLY and CDR2 FYNNEI. The CDR3 sequence is 15 residues long. With 4 bases clipped from V and 7 bases from J, the junction kept 5 bases outside the gene matches. As DNA, the CDR3 is TGTGCCAGCAGTGGCGGTAGCGGGGGGGTCGGGGAGCTGTTTTTT. Amino acid sequence: CASSGGSGGVGELFF.

This rearrangement joins TRBV28 to TRBJ2-3, with 8 bases fitting TRBD2. V shed 2 bases and J 4 bases; nucleotides not matched to a gene: 2. CDR3 length equals 14 residues. Germline V gene sequence: CDR1 MDHEN, CDR2 SYDVKM. CDR3 nucleotide sequence: TGTGCCAGCAGTTTAATTAGCGGGGCAGATACGCAGTATTTT. As protein: CASSLISGADTQYF.

The chain uses TRBV7-3 and TRBJ2-3; 7 nucleotides match TRBD2. The CDR3 loop spans 18 amino acids. Unmatched junction bases numbered 12, after V lost 1 base and J lost 2 bases. The V gene's germline CDR1 is SGHTA and CDR2 FQGTGA. DNA of the CDR3: TGTGCCAGCAGCTTAAAGCCCTACTGGGCGGGGGACACAGATACGCAGTATTTT. It is translated as CASSLKPYWAGDTDTQYF.

This rearrangement joins TRBV19 to TRBJ2-3, with a possible D match to TRBD1 (5 bases). The CDR3 is 16 residues long. The V and J ends lost 6 bases and 4 bases respectively, with 20 bases between them. CDR1 LNHDA and CDR2 SQIVND come from the germline V gene (reference sequence). The CDR3 nucleotides are TGTGCCAGTAGCAGGGCGGCAGCTTCTCTTTCAGATACGCAGTATTTT. This codes for CASSRAAASLSDTQYF.

The chain links TRBV5-6 to TRBJ2-3; possibly TRBD1 for D (5 bases). Germline V gives CDR1 SGHDT, CDR2 YYEEEE. The V gene lost 10 bases and the J gene lost 3 bases, with 18 bases spanning the gap. The CDR3 is 14 amino acids. CDR3 in amino acids: CASGRQPGTDTQYF. The CDR3 nucleotides read TGTGCCTCAGGCCGGCAGCCAGGGACAGATACGCAGTATTTT.

In this sample, this clone turned up a few times. This chain links TRBV7-6 with TRBJ2-7; 11 bases fit TRBD2. The CDR3 consists of 15 residues. Germline V gives CDR1 SGHVS, CDR2 FNYEAQ. J lost 5 bases, V lost 5 bases, and 8 bases had no gene match. The CDR3 protein is CASSRLTSGVNEQYF. In DNA form, the CDR3 reads TGTGCCAGCAGCCGCCTGACTAGCGGGGTTAACGAGCAGTACTTC.

The gene calls are TRBV5-6 and TRBJ1-2, with D possibly being TRBD1 (6 bases). Germline-derived CDR1 and CDR2 are SGHDT and YYEEEE. The V gene lost 4 bases and the J gene lost 5 bases, with 6 bases spanning the gap. The CDR3 is 11 residues long. CDR3 protein: CASSQGYGYTF. CDR3 nucleotides: TGTGCCAGCAGCCAGGGGTATGGCTACACCTTC.

The chain employs TRBV30 and TRBJ2-7; tentative D call: TRBD1 (8 bases). The ends were cut back, 0 bases at V and 3 bases at J, with 12 bases in the middle. The germline V gene encodes CDR1 GTSNPN and CDR2 SVGIG (reference sequence). CDR3 length: 14 amino acids. The CDR3 DNA follows: TGTGCCTGGAGTGTACAGGGGGGGTTCTACGAGCAGTACTTC. Encoded protein: CAWSVQGGFYEQYF.

V usage is TRBV5-6 and J usage is TRBJ1-1; no clear D. The CDR3 has 11 amino acids. Per the germline V gene, CDR1 is SGHDT and CDR2 is YYEEEE. V dropped 4 bases and J dropped 3 bases, with 4 bases sitting between them. The CDR3 protein is CASSQYTEAFF. CDR3 bases: TGTGCCAGCAGCCAGTACACTGAAGCTTTCTTT.

This clone was seen only a few times. V and J are TRBV2 and TRBJ1-1; D uncertain. This CDR3 has 13 residues. Trimming removed 0 bases from V and 8 bases from J, with 10 bases in between. Germline-derived CDR1 and CDR2 are SNHLY and FYNNEI. The CDR3 spells CASSEAPIEEAFF. CDR3 nucleotides: TGTGCCAGCAGTGAAGCGCCGATAGAAGAAGCTTTCTTT. The whole variable domain, filled in from reference TRBV2 and TRBJ1-1, reads EPEVTQTPSHQVTQMGQEVILRCVPISNHLYFYWYRQILGQKVEFLVSFYNNEISEKSEIFDDQFSVERPDGSNFTLKIRSTKLEDSAMYFCASSEAPIEEAFFGQGTRLTVV.

The rearrangement links TRBV7-9 to TRBJ1-1; D unclear. The CDR3 runs 14 residues. V lost 5 bases, J lost 5 bases, and 15 bases lay in between. Germline V gene sequence: CDR1 SEHNR, CDR2 FQNEAQ (reference sequence). The CDR3 DNA reads as TGTGCCAGCAGCGGAGAGGGTGCAGGAACTGAAGCTTTCTTT. Residues: CASSGEGAGTEAFF.

The chain employs TRBV2 and TRBJ1-1; D uncertain. The CDR3 contains 14 residues. Trimming pared 0 bases from V and 1 base from J, leaving 6 bases between. Germline V lookup: CDR1 SNHLY, CDR2 FYNNEI. The CDR3 loop reads CASSEASWNTEAFF. CDR3 sequence (DNA): TGTGCCAGCAGTGAAGCGAGTTGGAACACTGAAGCTTTCTTT.

This sequence joins TRBV27 and TRBJ1-6, with TRBD1 identical over 8 bases. Germline V gene lookup returns CDR1 MNHEY and CDR2 SMNVEV (reference sequence). This CDR3 region has 19 residues. The J segment lost 0 bases and the V segment lost 6 bases, leaving 13 bases of the junction unmatched. Here the CDR3 reads CASRLGQGALSSYNSPLHF. In DNA, the CDR3 is TGTGCCAGCAGGCTAGGCCAGGGGGCGCTTAGCTCCTATAATTCACCCCTCCACTTT.

The rearrangement joins TRBV7-2 to TRBJ2-7; possible D gene TRBD2, 7 bases. The CDR3 consists of 12 residues. Trimming took 1 base from V and 8 from J, leaving 9 bases between them. From germline, CDR1 is SGHTA and CDR2 FQGNSA. CDR3 sequence (DNA): TGTGCCAGCAGCTTAGGGGGGGGCCAGCAGTACTTC. Its protein is CASSLGGGQQYF.

The chain carries TRBV28 and TRBJ2-3; 12 bases map to TRBD2. Germline CDR1 MDHEN, CDR2 SYDVKM. CDR3 length equals 17 residues. V trimming: 5 bases; J trimming: 6 bases; junction bases outside the gene matches: 12. The CDR3 region has the DNA TGTGCCAGCAGTCCTCAAGGACTAGCGGGGTGGATTGATACGCAGTATTTT. This translates into CASSPQGLAGWIDTQYF.